A selection of T cell receptor beta chains follows, all from one sample in a study of blood T cell repertoires in COVID-19. Only in-frame clones appear in the TCRdb table, and some are missing; sequencing was by immunoSEQ multiplex PCR. This sample has over 250,000 clones, with around nine tenths found just once. The specimen sequenced was peripheral blood. The receptors originated from a woman aged 60 to 75 with acute or convalescent COVID-19. Both conserved end residues are part of each CDR3. D genes are given only for firm matches. Part of the rows lack a size; the others show once, few, many or a class for expanded clones.

J gene | CDR3 length | V gene | D gene | clone size | CDR3 protein | CDR3 DNA
TRBJ1-1 | 15 | TRBV19 | TRBD1 | . | CASSMLGTENYEAFF | TGTGCCAGTAGTATGCTAGGGACAGAGAATTATGAAGCTTTCTTT
TRBJ1-1 | 15 | TRBV7-2 | TRBD1 | once | CASSSGDRVHAEAFF | TGTGCCAGCAGCTCAGGGGACAGGGTCCATGCTGAAGCTTTCTTT
TRBJ1-1 | 16 | TRBV3-1/TRBV3-2 | . | . | CASSRGRPPVNTEAFF | TGTGCCAGCAGCCGAGGAAGGCCTCCGGTGAACACTGAAGCTTTCTTT
TRBJ2-5 | 16 | TRBV27 | TRBD2 | . | CASSPLSPAGGVTQYF | TGTGCCAGCAGTCCTCTCTCCCCAGCGGGAGGGGTGACCCAGTACTTC
TRBJ1-1 | 15 | TRBV5-1 | TRBD1 | . | CASSWTTGGNTEAFF | TGCGCCAGCAGCTGGACGACAGGGGGAAACACTGAAGCTTTCTTT
TRBJ1-3 | 15 | TRBV9 | . | . | CASSASGSAGNTIYF | TGTGCCAGCAGCGCCTCCGGGTCGGCTGGAAACACCATATATTTT
TRBJ2-2 | 15 | TRBV7-9 | TRBD2 | . | CASSHGLAPTGELFF | TGTGCCAGCAGCCATGGACTAGCACCCACCGGGGAGCTGTTTTTT
TRBJ1-1 | 11 | TRBV29-1 | . | . | CSAAPGIEAFF | TGCAGCGCCGCCCCAGGGATTGAAGCTTTCTTT
TRBJ1-3 | 18 | TRBV7-2 | TRBD1 | . | CASSYGGETGRAGNTIYF | TGTGCCAGCAGCTACGGGGGGGAGACAGGGAGGGCTGGAAACACCATATATTTT
TRBJ2-5 | 14 | TRBV10-1 | . | . | CASSGSRGSETQYF | TGCGCCAGCAGTGGGTCCAGGGGTTCAGAGACCCAGTACTTC
TRBJ2-2 | 17 | TRBV28 | . | few | CASSLRVLASNTGELFF | TGTGCCAGCAGTTTAAGAGTCCTAGCGTCGAACACCGGGGAGCTGTTTTTT
TRBJ1-3 | 14 | TRBV4-1 | . | . | CASSQATSGNTIYF | TGCGCCAGCAGCCAAGCGACAAGTGGAAACACCATATATTTT
TRBJ2-3 | 14 | TRBV5-1 | TRBD2 | . | CASRSGASTDTQYF | TGCGCCAGCAGGAGCGGGGCTAGCACAGATACGCAGTATTTT
TRBJ2-6 | 14 | TRBV9 | TRBD2 | . | CASSARRGGNVLTF | TGTGCCAGCAGCGCCCGGCGGGGGGGAAACGTCCTGACTTTC
TRBJ1-5 | 16 | TRBV6-5 | TRBD1 | . | CASSYPNTGGNQPQHF | TGTGCCAGCAGTTACCCCAATACAGGGGGCAATCAGCCCCAGCATTTT
TRBJ1-5 | 17 | TRBV19 | . | once | CASSFFGKGPTTQPQHF | TGTGCCAGTAGTTTTTTCGGGAAAGGTCCCACAACTCAGCCCCAGCATTTT